This T cell receptor (beta chain) was retrieved from a study of T cell responses to AZD1222 COVID-19 vaccine. Looking at the study overall: Combined were second doses at about 4 or about 12 weeks.

Germline CDR1 is MDHEN and CDR2 is SYDVKM. V was clipped by 3 bases and J by 3 bases, with 16 bases between them. The CDR3 consists of 16 residues. Clones were sequenced by immunoSEQ multiplex PCR, and TCRdb holds only the in-frame ones, with some missing. The sample includes 74,000 or so clones, 84% of them seen just once. Study conclusions and caveats: Donors skewed white British and female; clonal diversity was possibly underestimated.

On this clone: Its matching antigen is unknown.

The TCR sequence derives from an adult in good health. The chain carries TRBV28 and TRBJ2-3; D remains ambiguous. The specimen comprised peripheral blood, sampled on day 0 of AZD1222 vaccination. CDR3 coding DNA: TGTGCCAGCAGTTTCCCCGCTAGAATTCCTACAGATACGCAGTATTTT. This sequence encodes CASSFPARIPTDTQYF. The variable domain in full, completed from reference TRBV28 and TRBJ2-3, reads DVKVTQSSRYLVKRTGEKVFLECVQDMDHENMFWYRQDPGLGLRLIYFSYDVKMKEKGDIPEGYSVSREKKERFSLILESASTNQTSMYLCASSFPARIPTDTQYFGPGTRLTVL.